Sequencing of this T cell receptor (beta chain) was carried out in a study of cytomegalovirus exposure and HLA in healthy donors. Whole-study context: Early release data held 75 million to 90 million unique TCRs from HLA-typed donors. Study-wide results and caveats: Researchers reported from a later analysis that most CMV-associated TCR beta chains appeared HLA-restricted.

In its sample, this clone was seen a few times. Its specificity is not known. Trimming stripped 4 bases from V and 0 bases from J, with 12 bases between. Germline V lookup: CDR1 LGHNA, CDR2 YNFKEQ. The CDR3 sequence is 15 residues long. PCR amplification relied on 60 Vbeta primers (plus 13 Jbeta primers). The repertoire was sequenced with immunoSEQ multiplex PCR; TCRdb's copy has only in-frame clones and lacks some. The sample lists some 80,000 clones; approximately 67% were seen once. The TCR sequence derives from a male donor in good health and CMV-seropositive. This chain links TRBV4-2 with TRBJ1-1; D uncertain. The source material was PBMCs. CDR3 protein: CASSPLEALNTEAFF. As DNA, the CDR3 is TGTGCCAGCAGCCCCTTGGAGGCGTTGAACACTGAAGCTTTCTTT.